This passage covers 14 T cell receptor beta chains from one sample sequenced in a study of T cell responses to AZD1222 COVID-19 vaccine. Only in-frame clones appear in the TCRdb table, and some are missing; sequencing was by immunoSEQ multiplex PCR. The profile shows 80,000 to 95,000 clones, roughly nine tenths of them singletons. The input for sequencing was peripheral blood, taken on day 0 of AZD1222 vaccination. The receptors shown here come from an adult in good health.

V gene TRBV9 combines with J gene TRBJ2-1, with TRBD1 matching 9 bases. Trimming cost V 3 bases and J 4 bases; bases outside gene matches: 5. This CDR3 contains 15 residues. Germline CDR1 reads SGDLS; CDR2 reads YYNGEE. DNA for the CDR3: TGTGCCAGCAGCGGGGGAGGGACAGGGTACAATGAGCAGTTCTTC. This encodes CASSGGGTGYNEQFF.

The chain joins TRBV27 to TRBJ1-1; D perhaps matches TRBD1 (6 bases). From germline, CDR1 is MNHEY and CDR2 SMNVEV (reference sequence). V gave up 6 bases and J gave up 2 bases, with 10 bases separating them. The CDR3 extends over 13 amino acids. In nucleotides, the CDR3 is TGTGCCAGCAGGAGGGGGATCAACACTGAAGCTTTCTTT. Amino acids: CASRRGINTEAFF.

The gene calls are TRBV11-2 and TRBJ2-7; the match to TRBD2 covers 10 bases. Germline trimming cut 8 bases from V and 3 bases from J; bases unmatched to any gene: 10. This CDR3 has 15 amino acids. Per germline, CDR1 SGHAT and CDR2 FQNNGV. The DNA for the CDR3 is TGTGCCAGCGGGAAACAAAGACTAGCGGGCTACGAGCAGTACTTC. Its translation is CASGKQRLAGYEQYF.

This clone came up once. This rearrangement joins TRBV3-1 (or the pseudogene TRBV3-2) to TRBJ2-2, with D uncertain. This CDR3 is built from 12 residues. With 11 bases removed from V and 4 bases from J, the gap between germline ends came to 11 bases. Per the germline V gene, CDR1 is LGHDT and CDR2 is YNNKEL (reference sequence). The CDR3 DNA is TGTGCCGGAGCCCCCCGCACCGGGGAGCTGTTTTTT. It yields the protein CAGAPRTGELFF.

This chain joins TRBV7-3 and TRBJ2-2; D gene uncertain. This CDR3 region has 13 residues. Trimming removed 5 bases at V and 2 bases at J, with 6 bases between. CDR1 is SGHTA and CDR2 is FQGTGA in the germline V gene. The CDR3 sequence is CASSQSNTGELFF. The CDR3 coding sequence is TGTGCCAGCAGCCAGAGTAACACCGGGGAGCTGTTTTTT.

The chain couples TRBV5-1 to TRBJ2-1; D call uncertain. The CDR3 sequence is 14 residues long. Germline V lookup: CDR1 SGHRS, CDR2 YFSETQ. Trimming left V 0 bases short and J 5 bases short, with 9 bases between. CDR3 sequence reads: CASSLGSQNNEQFF. The DNA of the CDR3 is TGCGCCAGCAGCTTGGGGTCTCAGAACAATGAGCAGTTCTTC.

The chain couples TRBV12-5 to TRBJ2-2, with a tentative D call TRBD2 (6 bases). The CDR3 consists of 14 residues. V gave up 4 bases and J gave up 4 bases, with 10 bases separating them. In germline, CDR1 is LGHNT, CDR2 FRNRAP. For the CDR3, the DNA is TGTGCTAGTGGTTCGGGGGTGGGCACCGGGGAGCTGTTTTTT. Protein product: CASGSGVGTGELFF.

This chain links TRBV11-1 with TRBJ2-1; 14 nucleotides align to TRBD2. CDR1 is SGHAT, CDR2 FQDESV, per germline (reference sequence). V lost 5 bases, J lost 6 bases, and 3 bases stayed unmatched. This CDR3 has 15 amino acids. In nucleotides, the CDR3 is TGTGCCAGCAGCCCCGGACTAGCGGGAGGCAATGAGCAGTTCTTC. Translated, it gives CASSPGLAGGNEQFF.

The chain has TRBV11-1 and TRBJ2-7; TRBD2 matches at 7 bases. From germline, CDR1 is SGHAT and CDR2 FQDESV (reference sequence). The CDR3 has 14 amino acids. Unmatched junction bases numbered 5, after V lost 5 bases and J lost 1 base. CDR3 nucleotides: TGTGCCAGCAGCGGGGAGGGGTGGTCCTACGAGCAGTACTTC. It yields the protein CASSGEGWSYEQYF.

This clone was detected only once. This chain joins TRBV2 and TRBJ2-5, with TRBD2 matching over 11 bases. The CDR3 has 15 residues. CDR1 SNHLY and CDR2 FYNNEI come from the germline V gene. Trimming at V came to 8 bases and at J to 5 bases, leaving 10 bases not matched to a gene. The CDR3 DNA reads as TGTGCCAGCGGGGGGGCTAGCGGGAGGTGGGAGACCCAGTACTTC. Its protein is CASGGASGRWETQYF.

Worth noting for this clone: Other DNA sequences in the sample encode the same CDR3. The V gene is TRBV5-6, the J gene TRBJ2-3; D is uncertain. This CDR3 comprises 13 residues. Germline lookup yields CDR1 SGHDT and CDR2 YYEEEE. V shed 2 bases and J shed 0 bases, with 4 bases lying between them. CDR3 in DNA: TGTGCCAGCAGCTTAGGGAGCACAGATACGCAGTATTTT. Translated: CASSLGSTDTQYF.

This clone was found a few times. The J gene is TRBJ2-7, the V gene TRBV28; D perhaps matches TRBD1 (5 bases). The CDR3 spans 13 residues. Looked up from germline, CDR1 is MDHEN and CDR2 is SYDVKM. With 8 bases removed from V and 1 base from J, the gap between germline ends came to 12 bases. DNA for the CDR3: TGTGCCAGCTTTCCCAGGGTTTCCTACGAGCAGTACTTC. This codes for CASFPRVSYEQYF.

The chain employs TRBV6-2 or TRBV6-3 and TRBJ2-2; 9 positions agree with TRBD2. CDR3 length: 17 amino acids. Per the germline V gene, CDR1 is MNHEY and CDR2 is SVGEGT. Trimming cost V 4 bases and J 4 bases; bases outside gene matches: 10. The CDR3 DNA sequence: TGTGCCAGCAGTTCCCTCCGCGGGAGGGCCCCCACCGGGGAGCTGTTTTTT. It yields the protein CASSSLRGRAPTGELFF.

The V call is TRBV11-2, the J call TRBJ2-7, with D uncertain. V was trimmed by 8 bases and J by 5 bases, leaving 13 bases between them. Germline CDR1 SGHAT, CDR2 FQNNGV. This CDR3 region has 12 residues. The CDR3 here is CASSSLTDEQYF. The CDR3, as DNA: TGTGCCAGCTCCTCGCTCACCGACGAGCAGTACTTC.